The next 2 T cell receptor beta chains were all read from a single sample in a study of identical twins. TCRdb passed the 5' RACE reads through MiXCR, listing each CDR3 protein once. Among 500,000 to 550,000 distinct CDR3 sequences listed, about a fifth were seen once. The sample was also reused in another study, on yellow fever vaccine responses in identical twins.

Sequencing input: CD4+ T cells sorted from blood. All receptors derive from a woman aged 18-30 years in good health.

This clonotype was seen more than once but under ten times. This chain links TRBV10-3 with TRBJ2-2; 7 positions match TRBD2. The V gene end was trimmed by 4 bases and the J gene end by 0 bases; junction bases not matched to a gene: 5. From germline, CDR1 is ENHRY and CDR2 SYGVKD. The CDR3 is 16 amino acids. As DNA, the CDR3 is TGTGCCATCAGTGGCCGGACTAGTTCGAACACCGGGGAGCTGTTTTTT. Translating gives CAISGRTSSNTGELFF.

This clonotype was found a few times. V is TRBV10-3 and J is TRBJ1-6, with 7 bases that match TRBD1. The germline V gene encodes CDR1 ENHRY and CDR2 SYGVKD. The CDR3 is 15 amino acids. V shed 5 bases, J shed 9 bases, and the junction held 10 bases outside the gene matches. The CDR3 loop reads CAISKETGLGSPLHF. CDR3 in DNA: TGTGCCATCAGTAAAGAGACAGGGTTAGGTTCACCCCTCCACTTT.